The source of this T cell receptor beta chain is a study of CD4+ T cells in melanoma. Repertoires were generated with immunoSEQ multiplex PCR, while TCRdb's copy carries only in-frame clones and drops some. The sample yields 110,000 to 150,000 clones, 80% to 95% seen once. The clonotype was recovered from a human donor with melanoma.

The CDR3, as DNA: TGTGCCAGCAGCCAGGGACGGAGCACAGATACGCAGTATTTT. As protein: CASSQGRSTDTQYF. The genes are TRBV7-9 and TRBJ2-3; perhaps D is TRBD1 or TRBD2 (5 bases each). The germline gives CDR1 SEHNR, CDR2 FQNEAQ (reference sequence). V was cut by 5 bases and J by 0 bases, with 9 bases left in between. This CDR3 spans 14 amino acids.